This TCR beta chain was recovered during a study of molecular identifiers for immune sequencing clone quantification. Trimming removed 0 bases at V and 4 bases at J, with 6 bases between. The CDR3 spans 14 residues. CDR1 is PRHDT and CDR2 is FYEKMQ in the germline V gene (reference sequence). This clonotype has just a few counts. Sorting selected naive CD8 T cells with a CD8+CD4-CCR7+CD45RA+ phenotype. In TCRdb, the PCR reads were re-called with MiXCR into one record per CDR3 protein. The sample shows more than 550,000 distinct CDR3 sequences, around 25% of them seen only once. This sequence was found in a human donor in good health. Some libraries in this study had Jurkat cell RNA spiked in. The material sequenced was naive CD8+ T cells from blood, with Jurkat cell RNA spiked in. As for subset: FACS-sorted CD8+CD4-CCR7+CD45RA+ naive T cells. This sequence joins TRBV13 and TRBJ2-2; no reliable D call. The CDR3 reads CASSLGASTGELFF. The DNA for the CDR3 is TGTGCCAGCAGCTTAGGGGCAAGCACCGGGGAGCTGTTTTTT.